Shown below are 25 T cell receptor beta chains from a single sample sequenced in a study of identical twins. Each CDR3 protein is one row after TCRdb ran MiXCR on the 5' RACE reads. There are 420,000 or so distinct CDR3 sequences in the sample; 15% to 20% occur only once, and around 12% lies in the top ten. Input material: naive T cells sorted from blood. Source of these receptors: a man in his fifties in good health.

The table lists this clonotype with a few counts. The genes are TRBV27 and TRBJ2-3; unclear D gene. V lost 5 bases and J 2 bases, leaving 5 bases between the germline ends. The CDR3 has 12 amino acids. Per the germline V gene, CDR1 is MNHEY and CDR2 is SMNVEV (reference sequence). The CDR3 DNA is TGTGCCAGCAGTACCCCCACAGATACGCAGTATTTT. Encoded protein: CASSTPTDTQYF.

This clonotype has a handful of counts. The gene calls are TRBV5-1 and TRBJ2-2; possible D gene TRBD2, 6 bases. The V end lost 1 base, the J end lost 0 bases, and 7 bases lay between the germline ends. Per germline, CDR1 SGHRS and CDR2 YFSETQ. This CDR3 spans 15 amino acids. Here the CDR3 reads CASSLTSSNTGELFF. The CDR3 DNA sequence: TGCGCCAGCAGCTTGACTAGCTCGAACACCGGGGAGCTGTTTTTT.

J is TRBJ1-5 and V is TRBV28; 8 bases line up with TRBD1. CDR1 MDHEN and CDR2 SYDVKM come from the germline V gene. J lost 1 base, V lost 6 bases, and 11 bases had no gene match. The CDR3 is 17 residues long. The CDR3 protein is CASSYDRGVTSNQPQHF. The CDR3 nucleotides read TGTGCCAGCAGCTACGACAGGGGTGTAACGAGCAATCAGCCCCAGCATTTT.

With regard to this clonotype: This clone may be a read error of a much larger clone one base away. The chain employs TRBV12-3 or TRBV12-4 and TRBJ2-2; a weak D match, TRBD1 (6 bases). The CDR3 has 16 amino acids. Trimming stripped 5 bases from V and 6 bases from J, with 19 bases between. The CDR3 region is CASSPSGTWSAGELFF. The CDR3 DNA follows: TGTGCCAGCAGTCCTTCCGGGACATGGTCGGCCGGGGAGCTGTTTTTT.

This clonotype has more than one count but fewer than ten. The chain links TRBV15 to TRBJ2-1, with D uncertain. The CDR3 is 12 amino acids. V dropped 1 base and J dropped 13 bases, with 11 bases sitting between them. Germline assignment: CDR1 LNHNV and CDR2 YYDKDF (reference sequence). CDR3 coding DNA: TGTGCCACCAGCAGAGCTATAATGGGTCAGTTCTTC. This encodes CATSRAIMGQFF.

The gene calls are TRBV20-1 and TRBJ2-7; TRBD1 aligns across 7 bases. This CDR3 is 14 amino acids long. CDR1 is DFQATT and CDR2 is SNEGSKA in the germline V gene (reference sequence). J gave up 4 bases and V 1 base, and 7 bases lay outside the gene matches. The CDR3 nucleotides are TGCAGTGCTAGAGCCGGGACAGACCTTTACGAGCAGTACTTC. Translation gives CSARAGTDLYEQYF.

The V and J genes are TRBV28 and TRBJ1-5; perhaps TRBD1 as D (6 bases). Per the germline V gene, CDR1 is MDHEN and CDR2 is SYDVKM. This CDR3 has 15 amino acids. Trimming stripped 8 bases from V and 5 bases from J, with 19 bases between. This CDR3 reads CASSAGTLGDQPQHF. CDR3 nucleotide sequence: TGTGCCAGCTCCGCCGGGACATTAGGGGATCAGCCCCAGCATTTT.

The chain recombines TRBV10-3 with TRBJ1-4; D ambiguous. The CDR3 runs 13 residues. Germline V gene data show CDR1 as ENHRY and CDR2 as SYGVKD. Trimming shortened V by 6 bases and J by 0 bases, and 5 bases separated the two germline ends. The CDR3 loop reads CAIRIATNEKLFF. CDR3 bases: TGTGCCATCAGGATTGCAACTAATGAAAAACTGTTTTTT.

At least ten counts were recorded for this clonotype. V is TRBV20-1 and J is TRBJ2-3; 8 bases match TRBD1. This CDR3 is 14 amino acids long. With 4 bases clipped from V and 4 bases from J, the junction kept 7 bases outside the gene matches. Germline V gene sequence: CDR1 DFQATT, CDR2 SNEGSKA (reference sequence). The CDR3, as DNA: TGCAGTGCTACCCAAGGACAGGGCGCAGATACGCAGTATTTT. Its protein product is CSATQGQGADTQYF.

J is TRBJ2-4 and V is TRBV6-2 or TRBV6-3, with TRBD2 matching 9 bases. Germline V gene lookup returns CDR1 MNHEY and CDR2 SVGEGT. There are 14 residues in the CDR3. The V and J ends lost 2 bases and 4 bases, in that order; junction bases with no gene match: 0. The CDR3 region has the DNA TGTGCCAGCAGTTACGCGGGAGGGAAAAACATTCAGTACTTC. Amino acids: CASSYAGGKNIQYF.

The genes are TRBV20-1 and TRBJ2-7, with a weak D call TRBD1 (5 bases). V was pared by 3 bases and J by 2 bases, with 17 bases between. Germline V gene sequence: CDR1 DFQATT, CDR2 SNEGSKA (reference sequence). There are 15 residues in the CDR3. CDR3 amino acids: CSASNGLWGAYEQYF. Written as DNA, the CDR3 is TGCAGTGCTAGTAACGGGCTATGGGGCGCCTACGAGCAGTACTTC.

This chain connects TRBV7-9 to TRBJ1-2, with D possibly TRBD1 on 6 matching bases. V lost 5 bases, J lost 8 bases, and 15 bases lay in between. The CDR3 is 13 residues long. Germline V gene data show CDR1 as SEHNR and CDR2 as FQNEAQ (reference sequence). This CDR3 is CASSLTGTWGYTF. CDR3 bases: TGTGCCAGCAGCCTCACAGGGACTTGGGGCTACACCTTC.

The chain links TRBV28 to TRBJ2-2; possibly TRBD1 for D (5 bases). The CDR3 sequence is 16 residues long. V lost 7 bases and J 0 bases, leaving 15 bases between the germline ends. Germline CDR1 is MDHEN and CDR2 is SYDVKM. The CDR3 loop is CASNKPGQTNTGELFF. CDR3 in DNA: TGTGCCAGCAACAAACCCGGACAAACGAACACCGGGGAGCTGTTTTTT.

V gene TRBV18 combines with J gene TRBJ1-2, with 7 bases identical to TRBD1. Germline CDR1 reads KGHSH; CDR2 reads LQKENI. The CDR3 length is 15 residues. The ends lost 6 bases at V and 0 bases at J; junction bases unmatched: 7. The DNA for the CDR3 is TGTGCCAGCTCCCGCGCGGGACAGCCTAACTATGGCTACACCTTC. It encodes CASSRAGQPNYGYTF.

The rearrangement joins TRBV7-9 to TRBJ1-4; D might be TRBD1 (5 bases). The V gene's germline CDR1 is SEHNR and CDR2 FQNEAQ (reference sequence). Trimming removed 6 bases from V and 4 bases from J, with 18 bases in between. The CDR3 length is 16 residues. The DNA for the CDR3 is TGTGCCAGCAGGCCTCCCGTGGGGCGGAGTAATGAAAAACTGTTTTTT. Translation: CASRPPVGRSNEKLFF.

This chain connects TRBV30 to TRBJ1-2; D is perhaps TRBD1 (5 bases). Per the germline V gene, CDR1 is GTSNPN and CDR2 is SVGIG (reference sequence). V lost 0 bases, J lost 13 bases, and 15 bases lay in between. CDR3 length equals 12 residues. In DNA, the CDR3 is TGTGCCTGGAGTGTACAAATCGGCAGGGCCACCTTC. It specifies CAWSVQIGRATF.

This chain uses TRBV12-3 or TRBV12-4 with TRBJ2-1, with 7 bases lining up with TRBD2. Losses at the gene ends were 6 bases for V and 0 bases for J; bases not matched to a gene: 5. The length of the CDR3 is 15 residues. The CDR3 nucleotides read TGTGCCAGCAGCAAAAGCGGGAACTCCTACAATGAGCAGTTCTTC. Its translation: CASSKSGNSYNEQFF.

V and J are TRBV10-3 and TRBJ2-7; no reliable D call. Trimming left V 10 bases short and J 6 bases short, with 13 bases between. The CDR3 length is 11 residues. Germline V gives CDR1 ENHRY, CDR2 SYGVKD. DNA for the CDR3: TGTGCCACCTCGGGCCCTTTCGAGCAGTACTTC. It yields the protein CATSGPFEQYF.

In DNA, the CDR3 is TGCAGTGCCCGGGACTTCAGCGATGAGCAGTTCTTC. Protein sequence: CSARDFSDEQFF. The V gene is TRBV20-1, the J gene TRBJ2-1; TRBD2 is a possible D gene (6 bases). The CDR3 totals 12 residues. Germline loops: CDR1 DFQATT, CDR2 SNEGSKA (reference sequence). V lost 6 bases and J 8 bases, leaving 14 bases between the germline ends.

This clonotype appeared a few times. This chain joins TRBV5-1 and TRBJ1-2, with D maybe TRBD1 (5 bases). This CDR3 has 12 amino acids. V was trimmed by 4 bases and J by 6 bases, leaving 10 bases between them. Per germline, CDR1 SGHRS and CDR2 YFSETQ. The CDR3 DNA follows: TGCGCCAGCAGCGGGGCAGGAGATGGCTACACCTTC. This gives the protein CASSGAGDGYTF.

The chain couples TRBV12-3 or TRBV12-4 to TRBJ1-6; TRBD1 agrees at 7 bases. This CDR3 region has 15 residues. With 7 bases clipped from V and 7 bases from J, the junction kept 10 bases outside the gene matches. The DNA of the CDR3 is TGTGCCAGCACTTACCGACCACAGGGGAATTCACCCCTCCACTTT. Its protein is CASTYRPQGNSPLHF.

Ten or more counts support this clonotype. The rearrangement joins TRBV3-1 to TRBJ2-1; 7 bases align to TRBD2. Trimming cost V 1 base and J 4 bases; bases outside gene matches: 4. CDR1 and CDR2 from the germline V gene are LGHDT and YNNKEL (reference sequence). The CDR3 covers 15 residues. CDR3 sequence reads: CASSQGEGRYNEQFF. Written as DNA, the CDR3 is TGTGCCAGCAGCCAAGGGGAGGGCCGTTACAATGAGCAGTTCTTC.

This clonotype was seen ten or more times. V usage is TRBV20-1 and J usage is TRBJ2-2; possibly TRBD2 for D (6 bases). V lost 1 base, J lost 0 bases, and 12 bases lay in between. This CDR3 is built from 16 residues. Germline V lookup: CDR1 DFQATT, CDR2 SNEGSKA (reference sequence). The CDR3 here is CSARAAGMANTGELFF. The CDR3 DNA is TGCAGTGCTAGAGCGGCGGGAATGGCGAACACCGGGGAGCTGTTTTTT.

The table lists this clonotype with many counts. The chain carries TRBV20-1 and TRBJ1-1; no clear D gene. The germline V gene has CDR1 DFQATT and CDR2 SNEGSKA (reference sequence). Trimming took 3 bases from V and 10 from J, leaving 12 bases between them. The CDR3 has 11 amino acids. The CDR3 region is CSARASWGAFF. The DNA for the CDR3 is TGCAGTGCTAGGGCGTCTTGGGGAGCTTTCTTT.

The CDR3, as DNA: TGTGCCAGCAGCTTGCAGGGGGTCGGCGGGGAGCTGTTTTTT. This gives the protein CASSLQGVGGELFF. This rearrangement joins TRBV5-6 to TRBJ2-2, with 7 bases aligning to TRBD1. CDR3 size: 14 residues. CDR1 is SGHDT, CDR2 YYEEEE, per germline. V gave up 1 base and J gave up 7 bases; unmatched junction bases: 4.